Each of the 10 T cell receptor beta chains below was sequenced from the same sample in a study of technical replicates of blood from a handful of donors. The assay was immunoSEQ multiplex PCR, and TCRdb's table has in-frame clones only and misses some. The sample consists of tens of thousands of clones, roughly 90% of them appearing once. Sequencing was performed on T cells isolated from PBMCs. These TCRs come from a human donor in good health.

V usage is TRBV5-6 and J usage is TRBJ1-1, with 9 bases that match TRBD1. CDR1 and CDR2 from the germline V gene are SGHDT and YYEEEE. CDR3 length equals 14 residues. V trimming: 6 bases; J trimming: 5 bases; junction bases outside the gene matches: 8. The CDR3 spells CASTEQGARTEAFF. The DNA for the CDR3 is TGTGCCAGCACCGAACAGGGGGCGCGGACTGAAGCTTTCTTT.

This chain uses TRBV4-1 with TRBJ2-7; TRBD2 might be the D (6 bases). Germline V gene sequence: CDR1 MGHRA, CDR2 YSYEKL. The CDR3 spans 15 residues. V was cut by 8 bases and J by 8 bases, with 25 bases left in between. The CDR3 protein is CASRSLGTASYKQYF. CDR3 nucleotides: TGCGCCAGCCGTTCGCTCGGGACTGCCTCGTACAAGCAGTACTTC.

This chain links TRBV19 with TRBJ1-2; D uncertain. Germline CDR1 is LNHDA and CDR2 is SQIVND (reference sequence). The CDR3 extends over 11 amino acids. The ends were cut back, 3 bases at V and 8 bases at J, with 7 bases in the middle. The CDR3, as DNA: TGTGCCAGTAGTATGAGCTCCGGCTACACCTTC. Its translation is CASSMSSGYTF.

The gene calls are TRBV2 and TRBJ2-7; 10 nucleotides match TRBD2. Trimming removed 4 bases from V and 6 bases from J; junction bases left unmatched: 9. CDR3 length: 15 amino acids. The germline gives CDR1 SNHLY, CDR2 FYNNEI. The CDR3 reads CASSGRAGGPLEQYF. The CDR3, as DNA: TGTGCCAGCAGTGGAAGAGCGGGAGGGCCCCTCGAGCAGTACTTC.

The CDR3 loop reads CASSYSTGSNQPQHF. In DNA, the CDR3 is TGTGCCAGCAGTTACTCGACGGGTAGCAATCAGCCCCAGCATTTT. The genes are TRBV6-5 and TRBJ1-5; D is ambiguous. The CDR3 has 15 residues. The ends were cut back, 0 bases at V and 0 bases at J, with 6 bases in the middle. The germline gives CDR1 MNHEY, CDR2 SVGAGI.

This clone has only a few counts. In DNA, the CDR3 is TGTGCCAGCAGATTCCCCCACAGCTCGAACACTGAAGCTTTCTTT. It yields the protein CASRFPHSSNTEAFF. The chain couples TRBV6-5 to TRBJ1-1; D remains ambiguous. Germline assignment: CDR1 MNHEY and CDR2 SVGAGI. The CDR3 extends over 15 amino acids. The V gene lost 6 bases and the J gene lost 1 base, with 15 bases spanning the gap.

The CDR3 loop reads CASSEPRRGFQETQYF. The CDR3 coding sequence is TGTGCCAGCAGTGAGCCGCGTAGGGGGTTTCAAGAGACCCAGTACTTC. The chain uses TRBV6-1 and TRBJ2-5; possibly TRBD1 for D (6 bases). V was trimmed by 3 bases and J by 2 bases, leaving 16 bases between them. CDR1 and CDR2 from the germline V gene are MNHNS and SASEGT. This CDR3 comprises 16 residues.

The CDR3, as DNA: TGTGCCAGCAGCGTAGGGGACAGGGGGCTGTATAATTCACCCCTCCACTTT. The encoded protein is CASSVGDRGLYNSPLHF. V usage is TRBV9 and J usage is TRBJ1-6; 12 nucleotides line up with TRBD1. Germline CDR1 is SGDLS and CDR2 is YYNGEE. Trimming cost V 0 bases and J 4 bases; bases outside gene matches: 2. CDR3 length: 17 residues.

A single count supports this clone. This chain joins TRBV27 and TRBJ2-5, with 7 positions matching TRBD2. V shed 2 bases and J 9 bases; nucleotides not matched to a gene: 15. The CDR3 consists of 16 residues. From germline, CDR1 is MNHEY and CDR2 SMNVEV (reference sequence). CDR3 sequence reads: CASSLGVGGPVYPQYF. CDR3 bases: TGTGCCAGCAGTTTAGGAGTGGGAGGGCCCGTATACCCCCAGTACTTC.

The chain is built from TRBV5-5 and TRBJ2-3; 7 bases align to TRBD1. CDR1 SGHKS and CDR2 YYEKEE come from the germline V gene (reference sequence). V lost 6 bases to trimming and J lost 5 bases; unmatched junction nucleotides: 12. The CDR3 is 15 amino acids. The CDR3 DNA is TGTGCCAGCACCAGACAGGGTGGGTTCGGAGATACGCAGTATTTT. Residues: CASTRQGGFGDTQYF.